Presented here are 8 T cell receptor beta chains from one specimen sequenced in a study of T cell changes during pregnancy in multiple sclerosis. Sequencing was performed with immunoSEQ multiplex PCR; in TCRdb, only in-frame clones are kept and a portion is missing. Seen here are about 97,000 clones, around 90% observed once, and the top ten hold 3.1%. The material was peripheral blood, obtained in the second trimester of pregnancy. These TCRs come from a female donor with multiple sclerosis, enrolled in a pregnancy study.

V usage is TRBV4-2 and J usage is TRBJ2-5; 16 bases are a match to TRBD2. The V and J ends lost 3 bases and 4 bases, in that order; junction bases with no gene match: 2. Germline-derived CDR1 and CDR2 are LGHNA and YNFKEQ. The CDR3 is 16 amino acids. In DNA form, the CDR3 reads TGTGCCAGCAGCCAGGGACTAGCGGGAGGGCCAGAGACCCAGTACTTC. Translated: CASSQGLAGGPETQYF.

CDR3 DNA: TGTGCCAGCAGCCCCCGACAGGAAGCCAAAAACATTCAGTACTTC. Translated: CASSPRQEAKNIQYF. The V and J genes are TRBV9 and TRBJ2-4; TRBD1 is a possible D gene (6 bases). The germline gives CDR1 SGDLS, CDR2 YYNGEE. V was shortened by 4 bases and J by 0 bases, with 11 bases between the two germline ends. CDR3 length equals 15 residues.

The V call is TRBV6-5, the J call TRBJ2-1, with 8 bases lining up with TRBD1. V trimming: 6 bases; J trimming: 8 bases; junction bases outside the gene matches: 3. From germline, CDR1 is MNHEY and CDR2 SVGAGI. The length of the CDR3 is 12 residues. CDR3 sequence reads: CASSRDRHEQFF. CDR3 nucleotides: TGTGCCAGCAGCCGGGACAGGCATGAGCAGTTCTTC.

The chain recombines TRBV19 with TRBJ1-5; D may be TRBD1 (5 bases). CDR1 is LNHDA and CDR2 is SQIVND in the germline V gene (reference sequence). V lost 6 bases and J lost 7, with 19 bases in between. CDR3 size: 15 residues. The CDR3 protein is CASRDSGVTGQPQHF. In DNA form, the CDR3 reads TGTGCCAGTAGAGATTCGGGGGTGACGGGGCAGCCCCAGCATTTT.

V and J are TRBV5-8 and TRBJ2-7; 7 nucleotides align to TRBD1. The CDR3 sequence is 12 residues long. V gave up 4 bases and J gave up 11 bases; unmatched junction bases: 9. Looked up from germline, CDR1 is SGHTS and CDR2 is YDEGEE. The CDR3 loop reads CASSITTGAKYF. The CDR3 bases are TGTGCCAGCAGCATTACTACAGGGGCAAAGTACTTC.

This rearrangement joins TRBV5-1 to TRBJ1-3; a possible D gene is TRBD1 (5 bases). The CDR3 extends over 15 amino acids. Germline V lookup: CDR1 SGHRS, CDR2 YFSETQ. V was cut by 1 base and J by 0 bases, with 8 bases left in between. The chain's CDR3 is CASSLRQSSGNTIYF. Here the CDR3 DNA reads TGCGCCAGCAGCTTGCGACAGTCCTCTGGAAACACCATATATTTT.

The chain employs TRBV19 and TRBJ2-1; TRBD2 matches at 7 bases. This CDR3 has 16 residues. The V segment lost 3 bases and the J segment 9 bases; nucleotides outside the gene matches: 14. Germline CDR1 is LNHDA and CDR2 is SQIVND (reference sequence). The CDR3 protein is CASSIFQLATRAEQFF. Written as DNA, the CDR3 is TGTGCCAGTAGTATCTTCCAACTAGCGACCCGGGCTGAGCAGTTCTTC.

The chain employs TRBV5-4 and TRBJ2-7; perhaps TRBD2 as D (6 bases). From germline, CDR1 is SGHNT and CDR2 YYREEE (reference sequence). The V and J ends lost 2 bases and 5 bases respectively, with 20 bases between them. The CDR3 consists of 16 residues. The CDR3 spells CASSLGGRWAGDEQYF. The CDR3 DNA reads TGTGCCAGCAGCTTAGGTGGGAGGTGGGCCGGGGACGAGCAGTACTTC.